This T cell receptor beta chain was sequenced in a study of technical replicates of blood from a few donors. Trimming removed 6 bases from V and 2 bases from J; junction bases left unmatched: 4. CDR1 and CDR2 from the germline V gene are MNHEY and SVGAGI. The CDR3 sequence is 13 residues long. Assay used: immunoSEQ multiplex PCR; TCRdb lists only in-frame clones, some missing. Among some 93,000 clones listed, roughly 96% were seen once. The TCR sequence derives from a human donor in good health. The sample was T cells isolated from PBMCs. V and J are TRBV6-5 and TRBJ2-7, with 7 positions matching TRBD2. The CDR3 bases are TGTGCCAGCAGCAGACTAGCCGCCTACGAGCAGTACTTC. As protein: CASSRLAAYEQYF.